This T cell receptor beta chain was recorded in a study of T cell responses to AZD1222 COVID-19 vaccine (dated by TCRdb to about 2021). Regarding the complete study: TCR sequencing covered 233 trial participants: 200 to 220 given two doses of AZD1222 and around 25 given two doses of MenACWY control vaccine. Trial participants were enrolled by age into subgroups of 18-55, 56-69 and 70-plus years, and around 150, 29 and 61 TCR-sequenced participants, respectively, were included in these subgroups.

The CDR3 regions of human TCRbeta chains were analyzed by immunosequencing. The study's processing was this. TCRs in the repertoires were compared against a reference library of SARS-CoV-2-specific TCRs that had been generated with the MIRA antigen-specificity platform. Breadth was defined as the fraction of unique TCRs that were SARS-CoV-2-associated, and depth was defined as the fraction of total T cells that were SARS-CoV-2-associated. Using the MIRA data, every spike-specific TCR was mapped to the spike region that the TCR reacted to and assigned to either a CD4 or a CD8 class. Log10-transformed breadth and depth values were compared by one-way ANOVA with Sidak's multiple comparisons tests. TCRdb retrieved this table from immuneACCESS and kept in-frame rearrangements only. Not all clones are present; in checked studies, unresolved V genes account for under half, and no reason is known for the remainder. For V, J and clone size, that table is used; D and trimming come from the DNA. The sample contains hundreds of thousands of clones, 90% to 95% of them found a single time. In total, the top ten clones hold 0.55% of the sample.

From its cysteine to its phenylalanine, the CDR3 spans 13 amino acids. The entry retains the CDR3 DNA only, 39 bases that are in frame from base 1. Via the germline V gene, CDR1 is LGHNA and CDR2 YSLEER. V gives up 0 bases and J gives up 6 bases, and the segment between their germline ends measures 9 bases. Taken with the paper, the label for time point translates to: about 28 days (+/-7) after the second vaccine dose. Because spike-specific TCR depth and breadth did not differ between the two schedules, AZD1222 recipients who got a second dose at roughly 4 weeks were pooled with those who got a second dose at roughly 12 weeks. Vaccinee samples came from UK trials COV001 and COV002, including a single-blind randomized controlled phase 2/3 trial of AZD1222 (ChAdOx1 nCoV-19) in healthy adults. For TCRbeta chain sequencing, PBMC samples were collected from trial participants at day 0 and at day 28 after the second dose.

For this clone: It lacks a known antigen. No base quality values were provided; no much bigger clone lies one nucleotide off.

Paper-wide results and their limitations: Participants were mostly white British and included more females than males, and it was suggested by the authors that clonal diversity may have been underestimated. Because no day 14 peak-response samples were available, the repertoires could be characterized only after the peak T cell response. Conclusions about previously exposed vaccinees are limited because only a handful of AZD1222 recipients were SARS-CoV-2 seropositive at baseline. In the small 56-69-year group, the increase in depth fell short of significance, most likely because of low power. The whole spike protein was spanned by vaccine-associated CD4 TCRs, and dominant responses were seen in regions 160-218 and 743-854. Reportedly, almost half of the unique spike-specific TCRs recognized epitopes lying outside the regions that are mutated in the B.1.351 and B.1.1.7 variants. After two AZD1222 doses, spike-specific TCR breadth and depth were significantly higher than at day 0 and than in MenACWY recipients.

This TCR derives from an adult who received the AZD1222 COVID-19 vaccine. This specimen was peripheral blood, taken 28 days after the second AZD1222 dose. The chain joins TRBV4-3 to TRBJ2-7, with an unclear D gene assignment. This receptor has the CDR3 CASSQDKVTEQYF. The DNA sequence is given as TGCGCCAGCAGCCAAGATAAGGTTACCGAGCAGTACTTC.